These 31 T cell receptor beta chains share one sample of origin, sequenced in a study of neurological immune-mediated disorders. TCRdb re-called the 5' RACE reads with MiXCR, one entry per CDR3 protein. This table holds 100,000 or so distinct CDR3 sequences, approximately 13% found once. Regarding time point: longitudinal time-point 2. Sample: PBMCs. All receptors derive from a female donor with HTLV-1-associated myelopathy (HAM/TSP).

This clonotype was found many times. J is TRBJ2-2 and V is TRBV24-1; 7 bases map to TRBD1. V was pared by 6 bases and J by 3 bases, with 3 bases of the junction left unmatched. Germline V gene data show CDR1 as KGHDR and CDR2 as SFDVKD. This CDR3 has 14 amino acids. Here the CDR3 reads CATSLQGDTGELFF. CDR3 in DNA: TGTGCCACCAGTCTGCAGGGGGACACCGGGGAGCTGTTTTTT.

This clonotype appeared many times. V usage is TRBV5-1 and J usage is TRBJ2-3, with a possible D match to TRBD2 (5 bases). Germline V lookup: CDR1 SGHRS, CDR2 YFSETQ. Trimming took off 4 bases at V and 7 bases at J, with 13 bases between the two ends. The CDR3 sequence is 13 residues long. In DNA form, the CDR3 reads TGCGCCAGCAGCCCCCAGCCGGGAAATACGCAGTATTTT. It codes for CASSPQPGNTQYF.

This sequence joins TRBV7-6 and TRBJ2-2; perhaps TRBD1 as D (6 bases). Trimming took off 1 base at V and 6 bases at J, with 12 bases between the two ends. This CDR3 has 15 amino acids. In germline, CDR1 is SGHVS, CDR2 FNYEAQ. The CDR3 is CASSLGPGVAGELFF. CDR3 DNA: TGTGCCAGCAGCTTAGGTCCAGGGGTGGCCGGGGAGCTGTTTTTT.

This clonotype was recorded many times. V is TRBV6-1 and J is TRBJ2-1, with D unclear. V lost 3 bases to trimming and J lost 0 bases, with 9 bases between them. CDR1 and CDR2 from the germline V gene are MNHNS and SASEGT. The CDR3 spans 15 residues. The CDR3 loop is CASSERTPSYNEQFF. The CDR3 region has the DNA TGTGCCAGCAGTGAGCGAACACCCTCCTACAATGAGCAGTTCTTC.

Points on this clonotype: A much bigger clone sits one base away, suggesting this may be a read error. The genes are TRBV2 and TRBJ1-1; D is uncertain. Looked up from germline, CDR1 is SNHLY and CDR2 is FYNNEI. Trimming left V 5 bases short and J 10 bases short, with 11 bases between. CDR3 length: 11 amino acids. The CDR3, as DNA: TGTGCCAGCAGTAGCGTTTCGGGAGCTTTCTTT. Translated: CASSSVSGAFF.

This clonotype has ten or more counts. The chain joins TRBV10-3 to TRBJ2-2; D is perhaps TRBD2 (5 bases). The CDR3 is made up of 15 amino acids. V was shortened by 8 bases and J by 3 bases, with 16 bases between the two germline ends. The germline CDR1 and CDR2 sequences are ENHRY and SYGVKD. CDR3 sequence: CAIGLGGGDTGELFF. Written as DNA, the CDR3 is TGTGCCATCGGTCTCGGAGGCGGTGACACCGGGGAGCTGTTTTTT.

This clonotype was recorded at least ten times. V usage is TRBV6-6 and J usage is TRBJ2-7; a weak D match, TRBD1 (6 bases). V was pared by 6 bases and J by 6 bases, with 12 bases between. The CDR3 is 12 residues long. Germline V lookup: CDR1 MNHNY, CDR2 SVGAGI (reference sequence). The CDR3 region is CASSQTGFEQYF. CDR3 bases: TGTGCCAGCAGCCAAACAGGGTTCGAGCAGTACTTC.

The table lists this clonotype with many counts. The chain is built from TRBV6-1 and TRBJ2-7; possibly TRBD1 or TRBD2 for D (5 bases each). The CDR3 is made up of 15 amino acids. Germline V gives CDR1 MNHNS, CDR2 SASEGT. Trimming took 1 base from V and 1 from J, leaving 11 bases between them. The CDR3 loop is CASSEVAGTSYEQYF. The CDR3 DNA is TGTGCCAGCAGTGAAGTTGCAGGGACGTCCTACGAGCAGTACTTC.

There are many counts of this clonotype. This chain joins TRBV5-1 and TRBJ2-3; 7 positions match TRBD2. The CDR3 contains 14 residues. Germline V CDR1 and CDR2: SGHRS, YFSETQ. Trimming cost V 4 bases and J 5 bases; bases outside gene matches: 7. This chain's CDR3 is CASSPGGTVDTQYF. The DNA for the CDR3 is TGCGCCAGCAGCCCGGGGGGTACTGTAGATACGCAGTATTTT.

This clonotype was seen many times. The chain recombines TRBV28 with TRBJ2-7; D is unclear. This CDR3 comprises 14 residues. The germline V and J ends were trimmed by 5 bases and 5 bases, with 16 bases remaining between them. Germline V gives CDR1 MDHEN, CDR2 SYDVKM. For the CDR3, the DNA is TGTGCCAGCAGTCCCGGCCGGCAACGGAACGAGCAGTACTTC. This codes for CASSPGRQRNEQYF.

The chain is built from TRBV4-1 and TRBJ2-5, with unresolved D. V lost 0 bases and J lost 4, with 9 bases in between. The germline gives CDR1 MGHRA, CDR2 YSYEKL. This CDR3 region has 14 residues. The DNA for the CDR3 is TGCGCCAGCAGCCAAGAGGGTTTTGGAGAGACCCAGTACTTC. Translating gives CASSQEGFGETQYF.

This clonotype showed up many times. CDR3 amino acids: CASSLRYRSTDTQYF. CDR3 nucleotide sequence: TGTGCCAGCAGTTTGCGGTATCGTAGCACAGATACGCAGTATTTT. The chain recombines TRBV12-3 or TRBV12-4 with TRBJ2-3, with no clear D. The ends were cut back, 3 bases at V and 0 bases at J, with 10 bases in the middle. The CDR3 length is 15 residues.

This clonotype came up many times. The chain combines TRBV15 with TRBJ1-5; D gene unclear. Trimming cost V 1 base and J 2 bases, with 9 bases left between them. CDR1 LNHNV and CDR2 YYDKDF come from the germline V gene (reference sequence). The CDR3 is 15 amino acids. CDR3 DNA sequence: TGTGCCACCAGCAGAGGAACAGCGGGCAATCAGCCCCAGCATTTT. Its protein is CATSRGTAGNQPQHF.

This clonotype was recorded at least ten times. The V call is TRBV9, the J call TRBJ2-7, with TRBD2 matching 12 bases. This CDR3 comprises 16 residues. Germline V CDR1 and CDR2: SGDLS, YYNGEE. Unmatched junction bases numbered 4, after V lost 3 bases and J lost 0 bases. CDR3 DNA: TGTGCCAGCAGCGGGACTAGCGGGGAGAGCTCCTACGAGCAGTACTTC. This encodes CASSGTSGESSYEQYF.

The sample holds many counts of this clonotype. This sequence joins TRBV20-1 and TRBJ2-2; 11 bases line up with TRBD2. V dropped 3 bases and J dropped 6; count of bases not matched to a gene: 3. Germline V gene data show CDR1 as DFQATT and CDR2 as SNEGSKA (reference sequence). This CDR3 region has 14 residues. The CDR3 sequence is CSASPSGGSGELFF. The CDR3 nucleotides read TGCAGTGCTAGCCCTAGCGGGGGGTCCGGGGAGCTGTTTTTT.

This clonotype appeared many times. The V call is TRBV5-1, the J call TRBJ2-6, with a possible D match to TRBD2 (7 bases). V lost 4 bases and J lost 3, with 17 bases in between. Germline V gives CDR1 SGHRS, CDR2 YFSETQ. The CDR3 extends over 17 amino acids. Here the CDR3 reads CASSPSGTKNGANVLTF. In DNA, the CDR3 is TGCGCCAGCAGCCCCAGCGGGACAAAAAATGGGGCCAACGTCCTGACTTTC.

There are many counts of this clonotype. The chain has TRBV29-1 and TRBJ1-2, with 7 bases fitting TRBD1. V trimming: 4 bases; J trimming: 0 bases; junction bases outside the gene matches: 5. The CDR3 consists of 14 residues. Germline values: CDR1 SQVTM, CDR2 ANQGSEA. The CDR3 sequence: CSVGAGTANYGYTF. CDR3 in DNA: TGCAGCGTTGGGGCGGGGACAGCTAACTATGGCTACACCTTC.

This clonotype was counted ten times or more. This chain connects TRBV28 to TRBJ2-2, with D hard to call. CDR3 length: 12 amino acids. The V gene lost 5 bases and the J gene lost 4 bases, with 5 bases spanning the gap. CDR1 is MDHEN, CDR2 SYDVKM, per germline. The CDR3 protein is CASSALTGELFF. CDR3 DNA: TGTGCCAGCAGTGCACTCACCGGGGAGCTGTTTTTT.

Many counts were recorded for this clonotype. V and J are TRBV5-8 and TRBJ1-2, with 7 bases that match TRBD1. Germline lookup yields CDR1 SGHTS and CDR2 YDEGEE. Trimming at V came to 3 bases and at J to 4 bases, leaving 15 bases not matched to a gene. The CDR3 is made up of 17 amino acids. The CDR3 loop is CASSYNTGALVRYGYTF. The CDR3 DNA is TGTGCCAGCAGCTATAACACAGGGGCCCTGGTACGCTATGGCTACACCTTC.

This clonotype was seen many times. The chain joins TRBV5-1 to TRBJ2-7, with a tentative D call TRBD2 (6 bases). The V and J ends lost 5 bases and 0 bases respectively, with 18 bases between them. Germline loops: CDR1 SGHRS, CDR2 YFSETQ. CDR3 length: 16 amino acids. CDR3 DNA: TGCGCCAGCAGAATGGGGGAGGACTGGCGCTCCTACGAGCAGTACTTC. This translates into CASRMGEDWRSYEQYF.

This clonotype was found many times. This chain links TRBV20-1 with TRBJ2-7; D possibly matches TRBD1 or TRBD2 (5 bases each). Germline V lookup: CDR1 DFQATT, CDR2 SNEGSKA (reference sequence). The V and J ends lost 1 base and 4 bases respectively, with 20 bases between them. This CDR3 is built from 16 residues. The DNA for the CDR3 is TGCAGTGCTAGAGGTTCGAGAAGGGGCGGCGGGTACGAGCAGTACTTC. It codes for CSARGSRRGGGYEQYF.

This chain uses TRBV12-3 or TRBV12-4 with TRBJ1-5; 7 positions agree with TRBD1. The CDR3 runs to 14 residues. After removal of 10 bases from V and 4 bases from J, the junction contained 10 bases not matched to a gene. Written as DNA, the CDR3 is TGTGCCACCAACCTGGGACAGATTAATCAGCCCCAGCATTTT. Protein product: CATNLGQINQPQHF.

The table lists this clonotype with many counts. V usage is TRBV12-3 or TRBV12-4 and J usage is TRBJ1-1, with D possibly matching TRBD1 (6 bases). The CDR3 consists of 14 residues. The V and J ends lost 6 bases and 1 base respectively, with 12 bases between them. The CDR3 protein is CASRIDRRNTEAFF. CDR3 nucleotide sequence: TGTGCCAGCAGGATCGACAGGAGGAACACTGAAGCTTTCTTT.

The CDR3 nucleotides read TGTGCCACCAGCAGACCCCCAAGCGGGCAGTACTTC. It specifies CATSRPPSGQYF. The chain couples TRBV15 to TRBJ2-7, with D maybe TRBD2 (5 bases). This CDR3 is 12 amino acids long. Between the trimmed V and J ends, which lost 2 bases and 9 bases, there was a span of 11 bases. The germline V gene encodes CDR1 LNHNV and CDR2 YYDKDF (reference sequence).

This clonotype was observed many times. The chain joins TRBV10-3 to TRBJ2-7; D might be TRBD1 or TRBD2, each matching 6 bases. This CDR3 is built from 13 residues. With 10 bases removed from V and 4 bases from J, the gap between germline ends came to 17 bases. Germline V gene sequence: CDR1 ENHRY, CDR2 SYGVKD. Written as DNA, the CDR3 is TGTGCCACCACTCCCGGGGGCAAGTACGAGCAGTACTTC. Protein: CATTPGGKYEQYF.

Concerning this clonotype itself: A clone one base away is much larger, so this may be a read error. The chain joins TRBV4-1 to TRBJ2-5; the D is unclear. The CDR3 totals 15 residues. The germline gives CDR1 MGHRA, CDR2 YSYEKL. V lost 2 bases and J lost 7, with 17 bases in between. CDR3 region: CASSQPPIAGVTQYF. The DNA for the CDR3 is TGCGCCAGCAGCCAACCTCCGATAGCCGGCGTGACCCAGTACTTC.

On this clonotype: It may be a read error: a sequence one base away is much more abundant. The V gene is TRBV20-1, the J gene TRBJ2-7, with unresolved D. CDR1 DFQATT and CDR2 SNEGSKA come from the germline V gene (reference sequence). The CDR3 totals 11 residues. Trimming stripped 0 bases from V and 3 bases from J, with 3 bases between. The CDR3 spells CSAREGYEQYF. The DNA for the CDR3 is TGCAGTGCTAGAGAGGGCTACGAGCAGTACTTC.

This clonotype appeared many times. The CDR3 protein is CASSLSTYPGQPQHF. As DNA, the CDR3 is TGCGCCAGCAGCTTGAGTACTTATCCGGGGCAGCCCCAGCATTTT. The V gene is TRBV5-1, the J gene TRBJ1-5; D is unresolved. CDR1 and CDR2 from the germline V gene are SGHRS and YFSETQ. The V end was cut by 1 base, the J end by 7 bases, with 15 bases between. The CDR3 totals 15 residues.

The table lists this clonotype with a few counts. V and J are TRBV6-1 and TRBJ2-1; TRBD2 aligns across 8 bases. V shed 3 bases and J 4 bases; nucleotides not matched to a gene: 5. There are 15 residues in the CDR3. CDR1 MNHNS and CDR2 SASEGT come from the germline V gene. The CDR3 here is CASSEGRGAYNEQFF. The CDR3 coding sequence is TGTGCCAGCAGTGAGGGGCGGGGGGCTTACAATGAGCAGTTCTTC.

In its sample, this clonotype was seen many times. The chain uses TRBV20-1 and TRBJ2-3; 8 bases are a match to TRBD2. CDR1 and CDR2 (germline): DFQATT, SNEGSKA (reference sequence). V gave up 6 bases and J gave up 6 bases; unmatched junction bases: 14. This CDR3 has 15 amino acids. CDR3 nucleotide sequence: TGCAGTGCAACGGCCCGGGGGGGGGCCAGGGATACGCAGTATTTT. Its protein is CSATARGGARDTQYF.

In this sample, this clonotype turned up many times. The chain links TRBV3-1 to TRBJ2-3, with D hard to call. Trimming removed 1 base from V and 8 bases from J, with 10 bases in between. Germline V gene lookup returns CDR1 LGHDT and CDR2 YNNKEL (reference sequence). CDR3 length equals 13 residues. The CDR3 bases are TGTGCCAGCAGCCAAGTCACAGTTGGTACGCAGTATTTT. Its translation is CASSQVTVGTQYF.